This T cell receptor beta chain was recovered during a study of cytomegalovirus exposure and HLA in healthy donors. Findings of the study overall: Researchers reportedly found TCR beta sequences accurately predicted most subjects' HLA-A and HLA-B alleles.

The PCR used 60 Vbeta and 13 Jbeta primers. The table came from immunoSEQ multiplex PCR; TCRdb's copy has only in-frame clones and leaves some out. The sample shows roughly 170,000 clones, 60% to 80% of them seen only once. The CDR3 consists of 13 residues. V shed 7 bases and J shed 2 bases, with 11 bases lying between them. As regards this clone: Its specificity is not known.

The chain uses TRBV6-7 and TRBJ1-2; D gene unclear. TRBV6-7 is placed among ORFs of uncertain function. This clonotype originated in a woman between 50 and 59 years old in good health and CMV-seropositive. The sample taken for sequencing was PBMCs. In DNA form, the CDR3 reads TGTGCCAGCACCCCCCTCGGGAACTATGGCTACACCTTC. Encoded protein: CASTPLGNYGYTF.